This T cell receptor (beta chain) was profiled in a study of blood T cell repertoires in COVID-19. Study background: Samples taken during acute and convalescent COVID-19 were collected in the United States, Italy and Spain.

Original analysis: Using reference gene primer amplification, nucleated cell counts were estimated. Sequencing was performed with immunoSEQ multiplex PCR; in TCRdb, only in-frame clones are kept and a portion is missing. D and trimming were read from the DNA, whereas the V and J calls and clone size are those reported in that table. The table shows about 170,000 clones, with roughly 81% occurring only once. The CDR3 sequence is 12 residues long. CDR1 and CDR2 (germline): GTSNPN, SVGIG (reference sequence). Trimming took 1 base from V and 7 from J; bases not matched to a gene: 2. The TCR was taken from a man aged 40-50 years who had recovered from COVID-19. The chain has TRBV30 and TRBJ1-1; the match to TRBD1 covers 8 bases. Sequences were obtained from peripheral blood. This CDR3 reads CAWSGDRNEAFF. For the CDR3, the DNA is TGTGCCTGGAGTGGGGACAGGAATGAAGCTTTCTTT. Full variable domain (outside the CDR3, taken from reference TRBV30 and TRBJ1-1): SQTIHQWPATLVQPVGSPLSLECTVEGTSNPNLYWYRQAAGRGLQLLFYSVGIGQISSEVPQNLSASRPQDRQFILSSKKLLLSDSGFYLCAWSGDRNEAFFGQGTRLTVV.